The 15 T cell receptor beta chains below come from one sample, sequenced in a study of shared clonotypes between healthy human individuals. This table comes from immunoSEQ multiplex PCR, and its TCRdb copy is limited to in-frame clones, with some not included. The data contain 1.5 million to 1.9 million clones, around 98% of them singletons. The sample was naive CD4+ T cells sorted from blood. Sample subset: CD45RA+ positively selected. The receptors shown here come from a man aged 25-45 years in good health.

The gene calls are TRBV25-1 and TRBJ2-4; D is possibly TRBD1 (6 bases). Germline V CDR1 and CDR2: MGHDK, SYGVNS. The CDR3 is 12 residues long. V lost 4 bases and J 9 bases, leaving 10 bases between the germline ends. As DNA, the CDR3 is TGTGCCAGCAGTGCAGGGGTGAGCATTCAGTACTTC. This translates into CASSAGVSIQYF.

This clone was seen only once. The V gene is TRBV11-2, the J gene TRBJ1-4, with 7 bases that match TRBD1. V lost 3 bases to trimming and J lost 7 bases; unmatched junction nucleotides: 14. The CDR3 extends over 17 amino acids. Germline values: CDR1 SGHAT, CDR2 FQNNGV. CDR3 nucleotides: TGTGCCAGCAGCTTGGTGCGGGACAGTGACTCGCTTGAAAAACTGTTTTTT. Protein product: CASSLVRDSDSLEKLFF.

In regard to this clone: Other DNA sequences in this specimen translate into the identical CDR3. CDR3 residues: CASSDRAYNEQFF. CDR3 in DNA: TGTGCCAGCAGTGACAGGGCCTACAATGAGCAGTTCTTC. The chain joins TRBV6-4 to TRBJ2-1, with D unresolved. This CDR3 comprises 13 residues. CDR1 is MRHNA, CDR2 SNTAGT, per germline. With 2 bases removed from V and 2 bases from J, the gap between germline ends came to 4 bases.

The chain carries TRBV6-1 and TRBJ2-7; D gene unclear. The CDR3 consists of 14 residues. Germline lookup yields CDR1 MNHNS and CDR2 SASEGT. Trimming shortened V by 6 bases and J by 0 bases, and 12 bases separated the two germline ends. DNA for the CDR3: TGTGCCAGCAGCACGGAAAGGCTCTCCTACGAGCAGTACTTC. Protein: CASSTERLSYEQYF.

This chain joins TRBV9 and TRBJ2-7, with D maybe TRBD2 (6 bases). The germline CDR1 and CDR2 sequences are SGDLS and YYNGEE. This CDR3 has 16 amino acids. The ends were cut back, 7 bases at V and 1 base at J, with 21 bases in the middle. The CDR3 bases are TGTGCCAGCGGTGAGCCCCGGGGAGGTGGTTCCTACGAGCAGTACTTC. This gives the protein CASGEPRGGGSYEQYF.

This chain links TRBV27 with TRBJ2-3, with a weak D call TRBD2 (5 bases). Germline V gene data show CDR1 as MNHEY and CDR2 as SMNVEV (reference sequence). Trimming took 1 base from V and 1 from J, leaving 9 bases between them. This CDR3 has 15 residues. The CDR3 here is CASSLWESGTDTQYF. CDR3 nucleotide sequence: TGTGCCAGCAGTTTATGGGAGAGTGGCACAGATACGCAGTATTTT.

The gene calls are TRBV5-4 and TRBJ2-5, with 10 nucleotides matching TRBD2. In germline, CDR1 is SGHNT, CDR2 YYREEE (reference sequence). Trimming removed 0 bases from V and 4 bases from J; junction bases left unmatched: 18. There are 20 residues in the CDR3. The CDR3 DNA reads TGTGCCAGCAGCTTGGGAGGCAGTGTGGCTTTAGCGGGAGGTGGAGAGACCCAGTACTTC. Its translation is CASSLGGSVALAGGGETQYF. The full variable domain, rest sourced from reference TRBV5-4 and TRBJ2-5, is ETGVTQSPTHLIKTRGQQVTLRCSSQSGHNTVSWYQQALGQGPQFIFQYYREEENGRGNFPPRFSGLQFPNYSSELNVNALELDDSALYLCASSLGGSVALAGGGETQYFGPGTRLLVL.

V is TRBV19 and J is TRBJ1-5; 8 bases map to TRBD1. V was pared by 5 bases and J by 3 bases, with 3 bases of the junction left unmatched. CDR3 size: 14 residues. CDR1 and CDR2 (germline): LNHDA, SQIVND (reference sequence). The CDR3 DNA reads TGTGCCAGTAGTTACAGGGGGTACAATCAGCCCCAGCATTTT. Its protein is CASSYRGYNQPQHF.

The chain has TRBV5-4 and TRBJ2-3; 8 nucleotides agree with TRBD2. J was trimmed by 2 bases and V by 4 bases; bases with no gene match: 9. The CDR3 has 16 residues. Germline V gives CDR1 SGHNT, CDR2 YYREEE (reference sequence). CDR3 sequence: CASSAYSGIATDTQYF. CDR3 DNA sequence: TGTGCCAGCAGCGCGTATAGCGGGATTGCCACAGATACGCAGTATTTT. Full variable domain (missing parts from reference TRBV5-4 and TRBJ2-3): ETGVTQSPTHLIKTRGQQVTLRCSSQSGHNTVSWYQQALGQGPQFIFQYYREEENGRGNFPPRFSGLQFPNYSSELNVNALELDDSALYLCASSAYSGIATDTQYFGPGTRLTVL.

Details on this clone: This same CDR3 is encoded by further DNA sequences in the sample. The chain links TRBV18 to TRBJ2-6; D unresolved. Germline V lookup: CDR1 KGHSH, CDR2 LQKENI. The germline V and J ends were trimmed by 3 bases and 1 base, with 4 bases remaining between them. CDR3 length: 14 residues. The chain's CDR3 is CASSPASGANVLTF. The CDR3 bases are TGTGCCAGCTCACCGGCTTCTGGGGCCAACGTCCTGACTTTC. Using reference TRBV18 and TRBJ2-6 for the parts outside the CDR3, the full variable domain is NAGVMQNPRHLVRRRGQEARLRCSPMKGHSHVYWYRQLPEEGLKFMVYLQKENIIDESGMPKERFSAEFPKEGPSILRIQQVVRGDSAAYFCASSPASGANVLTFGAGSRLTVL.

The chain combines TRBV30 with TRBJ1-5, with 7 bases aligning to TRBD1. The germline gives CDR1 GTSNPN, CDR2 SVGIG (reference sequence). This CDR3 region has 13 residues. After removal of 4 bases from V and 10 bases from J, the junction contained 10 bases not matched to a gene. The CDR3 coding sequence is TGTGCCTGGAATAGCGACAGGGATGAACCCCAGCATTTT. Protein: CAWNSDRDEPQHF.

The CDR3 region has the DNA TGTGCCAGCAGGTCCTCTAGCCTCTTCTTCTACAATGAGCAGTTCTTC. This sequence encodes CASRSSSLFFYNEQFF. V is TRBV7-2 and J is TRBJ2-1; possibly TRBD2 for D (5 bases). The CDR3 spans 16 residues. Looked up from germline, CDR1 is SGHTA and CDR2 is FQGNSA. Trimming took off 6 bases at V and 3 bases at J, with 18 bases between the two ends. The full variable domain, in which reference TRBV7-2 and TRBJ2-1 provide the parts outside the CDR3, is GAGVSQSPSNKVTEKGKDVELRCDPISGHTALYWYRQSLGQGLEFLIYFQGNSAPDKSGLPSDRFSAERTGGSVSTLTIQRTQQEDSAVYLCASRSSSLFFYNEQFFGPGTRLTVL.

V is TRBV9 and J is TRBJ2-4; D unclear. CDR3 length: 21 residues. V dropped 3 bases and J dropped 0 bases, with 28 bases sitting between them. From germline, CDR1 is SGDLS and CDR2 YYNGEE. Here the CDR3 DNA reads TGTGCCAGCAGCGCCGAGGCGGCAGGACCGGGCGGAGATCTAGCCAAAAACATTCAGTACTTC. It specifies CASSAEAAGPGGDLAKNIQYF.

The V and J genes are TRBV27 and TRBJ2-1; maybe TRBD2 (7 bases). CDR1 and CDR2 (germline): MNHEY, SMNVEV (reference sequence). The CDR3 is 16 residues long. V gave up 9 bases and J gave up 4 bases, with 22 bases separating them. CDR3 DNA: TGTGCCAGGGATAGGGGGGGCCCCAAGCTTTACAATGAGCAGTTCTTC. Translated: CARDRGGPKLYNEQFF.

In its sample, this clone was seen once. Other DNA sequences in this specimen translate into the identical CDR3. The chain couples TRBV11-2 to TRBJ2-7, with TRBD1 identical over 8 bases. CDR3 length equals 13 residues. Per the germline V gene, CDR1 is SGHAT and CDR2 is FQNNGV. The trim removed 5 bases at V and 2 bases at J, leaving 2 bases unmatched. CDR3 in DNA: TGTGCCAGCAGCCGGACAGGGACCTACGAGCAGTACTTC. Translated, it gives CASSRTGTYEQYF.